This paragraph reports one TCR beta chain. Its antigen remains unidentified. CDR1 and CDR2, per the germline V gene (reference sequence), are DFQATT and SNEGSKA. Spanning cysteine to phenylalanine, the CDR3 consists of 12 amino acids. No coding sequence is recorded. A commercial ELISA kit detecting HCMV-specific IgG in serum was used to determine HCMV serostatus. Ficoll density gradient centrifugation was used to isolate peripheral blood mononuclear cells from blood. This sample was taken from a study of T cells expressing NK-cell markers (dated by TCRdb to the early 2020s). Background for the entire study: Three sorted T-cell subsets (CD3+CD56+NKG2C+, CD3+CD56+NKG2C- and CD3+CD56-NKG2C+) from roughly 8 donors had their TCR beta-chain repertoires profiled. Among the eight sequenced donors, seven were HCMV-seropositive and one was HCMV-seronegative. Randomly selected healthy volunteers, three men and five women, were used as the eight sequenced donors. Illumina HiSeq 2000/2500, MiSeq or NextSeq was used to sequence libraries as 2 x 150 bp reads. What the authors observed across the whole study: In more than five donors, the dominant CD3+CD56+NKG2C+ clonotypes ranked among the top 10 CD8+ clonotypes, making up about 1.0-7.5% of CD8+ T cells. Whether the expanded NKG2C-expressing T cell clones were specific for HCMV antigens was left unclear. Those dominant clonotypes were again the most abundant among CD3+CD56-NKG2C+ cells in a few donors, at 28.3-60.1%.

TCRdb lists the instrument as Illumina HiSeq 2000. 5'RACE template switching, by which a universal primer site and unique molecular identifiers were added, was used to make TCR beta cDNA libraries. cDNA synthesis was primed from the TCR beta constant segment and was followed by two successive PCR amplification steps. Per the authors' processing: MIGEC was used to demultiplex reads and group the reads by UMI, and MiTCR was used to assemble and quantify clonotypes. To exclude erroneous sequences, any TCR cDNA sequence not supported by at least two reads was discarded. Downstream repertoire analysis used the tcR package, and clonotypes were matched across fractions by CDR3 nucleotide sequence plus V segment. Antigen specificity was annotated against VDJdb with VDJmatch, allowing one amino acid substitution in CDR3. After reprocessing by TCRdb, each CDR3 protein sequence is one entry, and no DNA is given. In this record, the V and J calls reflect TCRdb's handling and not the investigators' own analysis. The sample's table covers 350,000 to 450,000 distinct CDR3 sequences. The ten most abundant clones make up roughly 5.2% of the sample.

The V and J segments used are TRBV20-1 and TRBJ1-1. The sample was blood T cells: a sorted CD56 or NKG2C T cell subset, CD4+ or CD8+ T cells, or bulk PBMC T cells (not recorded which). This TCR was recovered from a man aged 18 to 69 in good health. The CDR3: CSARRTVTEAFF.